These 21 T cell receptor beta chains share one sample of origin, sequenced in a study of siplizumab effects on memory and regulatory T cells. Method: immunoSEQ multiplex PCR; TCRdb's copy keeps in-frame clones and lacks some. The table includes some 96,000 clones, about 90% detected once. Sequenced: CD4+ T cells sorted from blood. The receptors were gathered from a human donor in good health.

The V and J genes are TRBV10-1 and TRBJ1-5; no definite D call. This CDR3 comprises 14 residues. V shed 7 bases and J shed 0 bases, with 10 bases lying between them. Germline assignment: CDR1 WNHNN and CDR2 SYGVQD (reference sequence). The DNA for the CDR3 is TGCGCCAGCACCCCGCGCTATAGCAATCAGCCCCAGCATTTT. Protein sequence: CASTPRYSNQPQHF.

The chain couples TRBV19 to TRBJ1-1; 8 positions match TRBD1. This CDR3 contains 15 residues. Germline-derived CDR1 and CDR2 are LNHDA and SQIVND (reference sequence). Trimming removed 4 bases from V and 4 bases from J; junction bases left unmatched: 8. The CDR3 region is CASSTKDRVTTEAFF. DNA of the CDR3: TGTGCCAGTAGTACCAAGGACAGGGTTACCACTGAAGCTTTCTTT.

The CDR3 DNA is TGTGCCAGCAGCTTAGTCGGTGTCAAACTAGCCAAAAACATTCAGTACTTC. It yields the protein CASSLVGVKLAKNIQYF. The chain joins TRBV7-9 to TRBJ2-4; unclear D gene. Germline V CDR1 and CDR2: SEHNR, FQNEAQ (reference sequence). V dropped 1 base and J dropped 0 bases, with 13 bases sitting between them. This CDR3 region has 17 residues. Filled out from reference TRBV7-9 and TRBJ2-4, the complete variable domain reads DTGVSQNPRHKITKRGQNVTFRCDPISEHNRLYWYRQTLGQGPEFLTYFQNEAQLEKSRLLSDRFSAERPKGSFSTLEIQRTEQGDSAMYLCASSLVGVKLAKNIQYFGAGTRLSVL.

The genes are TRBV5-1 and TRBJ2-1; the match to TRBD2 covers 12 bases. Trimming at V came to 2 bases and at J to 10 bases, leaving 7 bases not matched to a gene. This CDR3 has 15 amino acids. Germline CDR1 is SGHRS and CDR2 is YFSETQ. The CDR3 DNA follows: TGCGCCAGCAGCTTAGCTAGCGGGGGGGCGGAAGAGCAGTTCTTC. Translated, it gives CASSLASGGAEEQFF.

The chain couples TRBV7-3 to TRBJ1-1; D is perhaps TRBD1 (5 bases). Germline lookup yields CDR1 SGHTA and CDR2 FQGTGA. The CDR3 extends over 13 amino acids. V was pared by 2 bases and J by 9 bases, with 13 bases between. The CDR3 DNA sequence: TGTGCCAGCAGCTTAGGGGGGTCCAAAAAAGCTTTCTTT. Its protein product is CASSLGGSKKAFF.

The J gene is TRBJ2-5, the V gene TRBV7-3; D is possibly TRBD1 or TRBD2 (5 bases each). The V gene's germline CDR1 is SGHTA and CDR2 FQGTGA. The CDR3 has 15 amino acids. V lost 1 base and J lost 2, with 11 bases in between. The CDR3 DNA reads as TGTGCCAGCAGCTTAATGAGGGCAGGGCAAGAGACCCAGTACTTC. As protein: CASSLMRAGQETQYF.

The chain is built from TRBV28 and TRBJ2-7; D call uncertain. This CDR3 comprises 11 residues. V lost 11 bases to trimming and J lost 9 bases, with 17 bases between them. CDR1 is MDHEN and CDR2 is SYDVKM in the germline V gene. The chain's CDR3 is CAVTETLGQYF. For the CDR3, the DNA is TGTGCCGTTACGGAAACCCTCGGGCAGTACTTC.

The CDR3 DNA sequence: TGTGCCAGCAGCCAGCTAGGGGGCCGGTACGAGCAGTACTTC. This codes for CASSQLGGRYEQYF. The rearrangement links TRBV14 to TRBJ2-7; 7 bases map to TRBD1. The J segment lost 4 bases and the V segment lost 3 bases, leaving 6 bases of the junction unmatched. The CDR3 extends over 14 amino acids. The germline V gene encodes CDR1 SGHDN and CDR2 FVKESK.

The chain combines TRBV28 with TRBJ2-3; 9 bases are shared with TRBD2. Trimming took 6 bases from V and 4 from J; bases not matched to a gene: 8. The CDR3 spans 15 residues. CDR1 is MDHEN and CDR2 is SYDVKM in the germline V gene. The chain's CDR3 is CASRGSGGNADTQYF. The CDR3 nucleotides read TGTGCCAGCAGAGGAAGCGGGGGGAACGCAGATACGCAGTATTTT.

This chain links TRBV6-5 with TRBJ1-4; no firm D call. Germline loops: CDR1 MNHEY, CDR2 SVGAGI. Trimming left V 0 bases short and J 5 bases short, with 4 bases between. The length of the CDR3 is 13 residues. The CDR3: CASSYSINEKLFF. Here the CDR3 DNA reads TGTGCCAGCAGTTACTCGATCAATGAAAAACTGTTTTTT.

This clone showed up just once. The J gene is TRBJ2-5, the V gene TRBV5-4; D not certain. This CDR3 contains 13 residues. V gave up 0 bases and J gave up 7 bases, with 10 bases separating them. Germline V gives CDR1 SGHNT, CDR2 YYREEE (reference sequence). The CDR3 coding sequence is TGTGCCAGCAGCTTGGGGCCGCCAGGGACCCAGTACTTC. It yields the protein CASSLGPPGTQYF.

This chain links TRBV5-4 with TRBJ1-1; D gene uncertain. V was shortened by 3 bases and J by 10 bases, with 10 bases between the two germline ends. The germline V gene encodes CDR1 SGHNT and CDR2 YYREEE (reference sequence). CDR3 length: 11 amino acids. The CDR3 region is CASSSGSGAFF. The DNA for the CDR3 is TGTGCCAGCAGCTCCGGCAGTGGAGCTTTCTTT.

The rearrangement uses TRBV6-5 and TRBJ1-6, with 9 bases fitting TRBD1. Per the germline V gene, CDR1 is MNHEY and CDR2 is SVGAGI. The CDR3 totals 14 residues. Losses at the gene ends were 6 bases for V and 9 bases for J; bases not matched to a gene: 6. CDR3 DNA: TGTGCCAGCAGGGGACAGGGCTACGGTTCACCCCTCCACTTT. Its protein is CASRGQGYGSPLHF.

This sequence joins TRBV7-2 and TRBJ2-6; 7 nucleotides line up with TRBD2. Germline V gene data show CDR1 as SGHTA and CDR2 as FQGNSA. Unmatched junction bases numbered 4, after V lost 5 bases and J lost 0 bases. This CDR3 comprises 16 residues. CDR3: CASSRSGGSGANVLTF. The DNA for the CDR3 is TGTGCCAGCAGCCGTTCGGGGGGCTCTGGGGCCAACGTCCTGACTTTC.

This sequence joins TRBV12-5 and TRBJ2-1, with 9 bases matching TRBD1. The CDR3 extends over 15 amino acids. The germline CDR1 and CDR2 sequences are LGHNT and FRNRAP. J lost 2 bases, V lost 5 bases, and 4 bases had no gene match. The CDR3 nucleotides are TGTGCTAGTGGTATCCGACAGGGGGCCTACAATGAGCAGTTCTTC. Protein product: CASGIRQGAYNEQFF.

The gene calls are TRBV7-9 and TRBJ1-3; D unresolved. CDR1 SEHNR and CDR2 FQNEAQ come from the germline V gene (reference sequence). This CDR3 comprises 13 residues. CDR3 sequence (DNA): TGTGCGGCTGGGGTTAGCTCTGGAAACACCATATATTTT. Protein sequence: CAAGVSSGNTIYF.

The chain employs TRBV19 and TRBJ1-1, with D unclear. The length of the CDR3 is 13 residues. CDR1 and CDR2 from the germline V gene are LNHDA and SQIVND (reference sequence). Trimming stripped 5 bases from V and 1 base from J, with 8 bases between. The CDR3 loop is CASSFQENTEAFF. The CDR3 DNA is TGTGCCAGTAGTTTCCAGGAGAACACTGAAGCTTTCTTT.

The chain is built from TRBV6-6 and TRBJ1-2; D might be TRBD1 (6 bases). Germline CDR1 MNHNY, CDR2 SVGAGI (reference sequence). Trimming took 5 bases from V and 3 from J, leaving 16 bases between them. The CDR3 is made up of 15 amino acids. The CDR3 spells CASSPGRGAYYGYTF. The DNA for the CDR3 is TGTGCCAGCAGTCCCGGACGGGGGGCCTACTATGGCTACACCTTC.

The V and J genes are TRBV14 and TRBJ2-7, with D possibly being TRBD2 (5 bases). CDR1 SGHDN and CDR2 FVKESK come from the germline V gene. The CDR3 runs to 13 residues. The V end was cut by 4 bases, the J end by 8 bases, with 15 bases between. CDR3 DNA: TGTGCCAGCAGCCCCCTACGGGGTCTCCAGCAGTACTTC. Translation: CASSPLRGLQQYF.

The chain couples TRBV9 to TRBJ1-2; tentative D call: TRBD1 (5 bases). Germline CDR1 is SGDLS and CDR2 is YYNGEE. This CDR3 has 16 amino acids. With 0 bases removed from V and 1 base from J, the gap between germline ends came to 13 bases. CDR3 bases: TGTGCCAGCAGCGTAGAAGGGGTTAGGGATAACTATGGCTACACCTTC. Translated, it gives CASSVEGVRDNYGYTF. The full variable domain, rest sourced from reference TRBV9 and TRBJ1-2, is DSGVTQTPKHLITATGQRVTLRCSPRSGDLSVYWYQQSLDQGLQFLIQYYNGEERAKGNILERFSAQQFPDLHSELNLSSLELGDSALYFCASSVEGVRDNYGYTFGSGTRLTVV.

The genes are TRBV6-4 and TRBJ2-6; D unclear. This CDR3 has 14 amino acids. Germline V CDR1 and CDR2: MRHNA, SNTAGT. V dropped 4 bases and J dropped 4 bases, with 8 bases sitting between them. The chain's CDR3 is CASSGNSGANVLTF. In DNA, the CDR3 is TGTGCCAGCAGTGGGAACTCCGGGGCCAACGTCCTGACTTTC.